This T cell receptor (beta chain) was identified during a study of T cell responses to AZD1222 COVID-19 vaccine (dated by TCRdb to the early 2020s). For the wider study: Because spike-specific TCR depth and breadth did not differ between the two schedules, AZD1222 recipients who got a second dose at roughly 4 weeks were pooled with those who got a second dose at roughly 12 weeks. TCR sequencing was performed for some 250 trial participants, of whom about 200 were given two doses of AZD1222 and around 25 were given two doses of MenACWY control vaccine. Trial participants were enrolled by age into 18-55, 56-69 and 70-plus year subgroups, with roughly 150, 30 and 60 TCR-sequenced participants respectively. Points the paper makes about the study in general: No day 14 peak-response samples were available, so repertoires were characterized only after the peak T cell response. Participants were mostly white British, with more females than males. The authors suggested clonal diversity may have been underestimated. The vaccine-associated CD4 TCRs covered the entire spike protein, and the dominant responses fell in regions 160-218 and 743-854. After two AZD1222 doses, both the breadth and the depth of spike-specific TCRs were significantly higher than at day 0 and than in MenACWY recipients. Reportedly, close to half of the unique spike-specific TCRs recognized epitopes lying outside the regions that are mutated in the B.1.351 and B.1.1.7 variants. Conclusions about previously exposed vaccinees were limited because only five to seven AZD1222 recipients were SARS-CoV-2 seropositive at baseline. In the small 56-69-year group, the increase in depth fell short of significance, most likely because of low power.

The CDR3 regions of human TCRbeta chains were analyzed by immunosequencing. Regarding the original processing steps: TCRs in the repertoires were matched against a reference library of SARS-CoV-2-specific TCRs that had been generated with the MIRA antigen-specificity platform. Breadth meant the fraction of unique TCRs that were SARS-CoV-2-associated, whereas depth meant the fraction of total T cells that were SARS-CoV-2-associated. Using the MIRA data, every spike-specific TCR was mapped to the spike region that the TCR reacted to and assigned to either a CD4 or a CD8 class. Log10-transformed breadth and depth values were compared by one-way ANOVA with Sidak's multiple comparisons tests. What TCRdb holds here is the immuneACCESS table cut down to in-frame rearrangements. Part of the clones is not present; checked against another copy, under half of the missing clones reflect an unresolved V gene, and the others are unexplained. Clone size and V and J calls were adopted from that table, with D and trimming inferred from the DNA. Here the sample has roughly 100,000 clones; roughly 84% occur a single time. Over 15% of the sample rests with the top ten.

V ends up 5 bases short and J 7 bases short, with an unmatched junction base count of 2. From the cysteine up to the phenylalanine, the CDR3 has a length of 13 residues. CDR3 DNA is the only sequence kept; it has 39 bases, read in frame from the first base. CDR1 LNHDA and CDR2 SQIVND were looked up in the germline V gene (reference sequence). In light of the paper, this sample's time point label describes: baseline before first vaccination. Vaccinee samples were obtained from the UK trials COV001 and COV002, which included a single-blind randomized controlled phase 2/3 trial of AZD1222 (ChAdOx1 nCoV-19) in healthy adults. Trial participant PBMC samples were collected at day 0 and day 28 after the second dose for TCRbeta chain sequencing. Details on this clone: Its antigen remains unidentified. There are no base qualities to consult, and no much larger clone falls within one base.

The origin of this receptor is an adult in good health. The source was peripheral blood, collected on day 0 of AZD1222 vaccination. The receptor chain draws on TRBV19 and TRBJ1-6, with 7 bases aligning to TRBD1. The nucleotides read TGTGCCAGTAGTCCAGGGGGGAATTCACCCCTCCACTTT. It specifies CASSPGGNSPLHF.